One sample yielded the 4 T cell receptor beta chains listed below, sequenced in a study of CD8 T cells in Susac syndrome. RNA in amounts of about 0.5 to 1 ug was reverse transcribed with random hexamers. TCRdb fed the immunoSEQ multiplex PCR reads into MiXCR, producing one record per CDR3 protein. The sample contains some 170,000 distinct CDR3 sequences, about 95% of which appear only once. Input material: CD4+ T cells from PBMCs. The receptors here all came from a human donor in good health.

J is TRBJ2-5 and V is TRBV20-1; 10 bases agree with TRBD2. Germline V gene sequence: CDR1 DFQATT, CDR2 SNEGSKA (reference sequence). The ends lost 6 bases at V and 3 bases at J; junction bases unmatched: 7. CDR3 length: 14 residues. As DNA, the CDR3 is TGCAGTGCCCCTGGACTAGCGGTTAAAGAGACCCAGTACTTC. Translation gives CSAPGLAVKETQYF.

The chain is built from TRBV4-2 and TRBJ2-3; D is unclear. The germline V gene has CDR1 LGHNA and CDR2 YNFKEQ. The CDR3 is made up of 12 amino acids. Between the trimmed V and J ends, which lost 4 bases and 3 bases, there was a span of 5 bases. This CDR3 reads CASSRETDTQYF. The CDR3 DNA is TGTGCCAGCAGCCGAGAGACAGATACGCAGTATTTT.

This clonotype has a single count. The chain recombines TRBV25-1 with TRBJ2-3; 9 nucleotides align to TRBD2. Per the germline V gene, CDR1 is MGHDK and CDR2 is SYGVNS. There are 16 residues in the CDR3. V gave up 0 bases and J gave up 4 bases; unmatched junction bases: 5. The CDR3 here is CASSEYTAGGADTQYF. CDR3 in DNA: TGTGCCAGCAGTGAATATACAGCGGGAGGCGCAGATACGCAGTATTTT. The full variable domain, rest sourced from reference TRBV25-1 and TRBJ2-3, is EADIYQTPRYLVIGTGKKITLECSQTMGHDKMYWYQQDPGMELHLIHYSYGVNSTEKGDLSSESTVSRIRTEHFPLTLESARPSHTSQYLCASSEYTAGGADTQYFGPGTRLTVL.

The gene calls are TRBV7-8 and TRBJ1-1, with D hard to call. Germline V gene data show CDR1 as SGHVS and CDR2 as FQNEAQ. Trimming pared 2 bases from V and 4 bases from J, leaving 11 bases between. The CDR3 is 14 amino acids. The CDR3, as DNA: TGTGCCAGCAGCTTATCCACCGGGAGCACTGAAGCTTTCTTT. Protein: CASSLSTGSTEAFF.